Presented here are 5 T cell receptor beta chains from one specimen sequenced in a study of T cells in Graves' hyperthyroidism and ophthalmopathy. The TCR beta CDR3 regions underwent amplification using RNA transcripts as the source. TCR CDR3 regions were first amplified by RT-PCR with HTBI primers. A single record per CDR3 protein comes from TCRdb applying MiXCR to the multiplex PCR reads. Among hundreds of thousands of distinct CDR3 sequences listed, about 14% were seen once. Sequencing was done on a sample of blood. Every receptor here comes from a woman aged 40 to 50 with Graves' ophthalmopathy.

At least ten counts were recorded for this clonotype. In nucleotides, the CDR3 is TGTGCCAGCAGGGGAAACTATGGCTACACCTTC. The encoded protein is CASRGNYGYTF. The gene calls are TRBV11-2 and TRBJ1-2; D uncertain. The CDR3 totals 11 residues. Trimming left V 6 bases short and J 2 bases short, with 4 bases between. Per the germline V gene, CDR1 is SGHAT and CDR2 is FQNNGV.

V gene TRBV11-1 combines with J gene TRBJ2-1; the match to TRBD1 covers 9 bases. Germline trimming cut 5 bases from V and 9 bases from J; bases unmatched to any gene: 14. The CDR3 is 16 residues long. The germline gives CDR1 SGHAT, CDR2 FQDESV (reference sequence). The CDR3 spells CASSTSGTGKEGEQFF. The CDR3 bases are TGTGCCAGCAGCACTTCCGGGACAGGGAAAGAGGGTGAGCAGTTCTTC.

This clonotype has at least ten counts. The rearrangement links TRBV6-1 to TRBJ2-7; possible D gene TRBD2, 5 bases. The V gene lost 8 bases and the J gene lost 3 bases, with 20 bases spanning the gap. This CDR3 contains 15 residues. CDR1 and CDR2 (germline): MNHNS, SASEGT. In DNA form, the CDR3 reads TGTGCCAGCGAGGACGGGATCCTACCCCACTACGAGCAGTACTTC. This encodes CASEDGILPHYEQYF.

This clonotype turned up a few times. This chain uses TRBV4-1 with TRBJ1-5; 7 bases match TRBD1. V was pared by 5 bases and J by 4 bases, with 8 bases of the junction left unmatched. The CDR3 runs to 15 residues. Germline V CDR1 and CDR2: MGHRA, YSYEKL. The chain's CDR3 is CASSDRQGRNQPQHF. The CDR3 DNA follows: TGCGCCAGCAGCGACCGACAGGGCCGAAATCAGCCCCAGCATTTT.

This clonotype occurred a few times. No conserved phenylalanine or tryptophan is present at the end of the CDR3, so a read error is the likely explanation. This rearrangement joins TRBV6-2 or TRBV6-3 to TRBJ2-2; the D is unclear. V gave up 6 bases and J gave up 5 bases, with 13 bases separating them. The CDR3 is 14 residues long. Per germline, CDR1 MNHEY and CDR2 SVGEGT. CDR3 in DNA: TGTGCCAGCAGCCTAAGTGGCGGAACCGGGGAGCTGTTTTCT. Translation: CASSLSGGTGELFS.